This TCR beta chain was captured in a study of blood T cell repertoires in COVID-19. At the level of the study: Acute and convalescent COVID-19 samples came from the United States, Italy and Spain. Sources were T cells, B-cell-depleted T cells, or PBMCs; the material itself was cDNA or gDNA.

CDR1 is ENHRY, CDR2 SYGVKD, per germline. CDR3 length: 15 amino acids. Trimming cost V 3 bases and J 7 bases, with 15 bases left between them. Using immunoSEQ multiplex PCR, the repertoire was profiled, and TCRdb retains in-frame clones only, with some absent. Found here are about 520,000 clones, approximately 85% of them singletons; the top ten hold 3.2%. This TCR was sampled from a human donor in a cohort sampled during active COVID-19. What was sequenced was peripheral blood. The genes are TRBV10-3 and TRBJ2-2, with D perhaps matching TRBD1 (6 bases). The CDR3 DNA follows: TGTGCCATCAGTGATATGACAGGCGGTGGCGGGGAGCTGTTTTTT. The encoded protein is CAISDMTGGGGELFF.